This entry lists 31 T cell receptor beta chains sequenced from one sample in a study of T cell changes during pregnancy in multiple sclerosis (dated by TCRdb to between 2019 and 2020). Library prep was done by the immunoSEQ multiplex PCR assay. TCRdb retrieved this table from immuneACCESS and kept in-frame rearrangements only. Not all clones are present; in checked studies, unresolved V genes account for under half, and no reason is known for the remainder. The sample table records under 85,000 clones; approximately 89% of these occur just once. In total, the top ten clones hold 1.1% to 1.5% of the sample. The sample consisted of peripheral blood, taken in the third trimester of pregnancy. These receptors came from a female donor in good health, enrolled as a control in a pregnancy study.

The chain is built from TRBV5-1 and TRBJ2-1, with no clear D. Per germline, CDR1 SGHRS and CDR2 YFSETQ. This CDR3 has 15 amino acids. Trimming removed 5 bases from V and 2 bases from J, with 14 bases in between. CDR3 sequence: CASSISANPYNEQFF. The DNA for the CDR3 is TGCGCCAGCAGTATTAGTGCGAACCCCTACAATGAGCAGTTCTTC.

The chain has TRBV7-9 and TRBJ2-3, with D possibly being TRBD1 (5 bases). V dropped 4 bases and J dropped 3 bases, with 11 bases sitting between them. The germline CDR1 and CDR2 sequences are SEHNR and FQNEAQ (reference sequence). The CDR3 contains 14 residues. This CDR3 reads CASSYTRETDTQYF. The CDR3 nucleotides are TGTGCCAGCAGCTATACCAGGGAAACAGATACGCAGTATTTT.

The chain recombines TRBV7-8 with TRBJ2-2, with D unclear. Trimming cost V 1 base and J 7 bases, with 13 bases left between them. Germline V gene sequence: CDR1 SGHVS, CDR2 FQNEAQ. The CDR3 runs to 15 residues. The CDR3 protein is CASSLDPRAVGELFF. CDR3 nucleotides: TGTGCCAGCAGCTTAGATCCAAGAGCTGTCGGGGAGCTGTTTTTT.

This sequence joins TRBV6-6 and TRBJ1-6, with TRBD1 matching over 8 bases. V lost 4 bases and J lost 7; bases outside the gene matches: 6. Germline CDR1 reads MNHNY; CDR2 reads SVGAGI (reference sequence). This CDR3 comprises 15 residues. CDR3 DNA sequence: TGTGCCAGCAGTTTCTCACAGGGGGGGAATTCACCCCTCCACTTT. Protein product: CASSFSQGGNSPLHF.

J is TRBJ1-2 and V is TRBV7-2; no clear D gene. The V gene lost 2 bases and the J gene lost 5 bases, with 12 bases spanning the gap. CDR1 and CDR2 (germline): SGHTA, FQGNSA. The CDR3 runs to 14 residues. The CDR3 loop is CASSLMGDTYGYTF. The DNA of the CDR3 is TGTGCCAGCAGCTTAATGGGCGACACGTATGGCTACACCTTC.

The rearrangement joins TRBV14 to TRBJ1-5; the D is unclear. The V gene lost 0 bases and the J gene lost 6 bases, with 6 bases spanning the gap. Germline V gene sequence: CDR1 SGHDN, CDR2 FVKESK. CDR3 length equals 13 residues. As DNA, the CDR3 is TGTGCCAGCAGCCAAGATCCCGGTCAGCCCCAGCATTTT. It yields the protein CASSQDPGQPQHF.

The table lists this clone with a few counts. V is TRBV13 and J is TRBJ2-2; no firm D call. CDR1 and CDR2 from the germline V gene are PRHDT and FYEKMQ (reference sequence). Trimming stripped 4 bases from V and 0 bases from J, with 9 bases between. There are 15 residues in the CDR3. The CDR3 loop is CASSSTRTNTGELFF. CDR3 DNA: TGTGCCAGCAGCTCGACAAGGACGAACACCGGGGAGCTGTTTTTT.

This clone was recorded only once. The chain couples TRBV6-1 to TRBJ1-1; D is uncertain. Germline-derived CDR1 and CDR2 are MNHNS and SASEGT. The CDR3 sequence is 14 residues long. Trimming cost V 10 bases and J 0 bases, with 15 bases left between them. CDR3 protein: CATTFGFMNTEAFF. In DNA, the CDR3 is TGTGCCACCACTTTCGGTTTTATGAACACTGAAGCTTTCTTT.

The rearrangement links TRBV11-2 to TRBJ1-1; no definite D call. The CDR3 extends over 13 amino acids. Germline CDR1 SGHAT, CDR2 FQNNGV. V was pared by 2 bases and J by 2 bases, with 6 bases between. CDR3 residues: CASSLTTNTEAFF. The DNA of the CDR3 is TGTGCCAGCAGCTTAACAACCAACACTGAAGCTTTCTTT.

The chain recombines TRBV7-9 with TRBJ1-2; possible D gene TRBD1, 6 bases. V was trimmed by 4 bases and J by 3 bases, leaving 27 bases between them. Germline V gene data show CDR1 as SEHNR and CDR2 as FQNEAQ (reference sequence). The CDR3 totals 19 residues. The CDR3 reads CASSYRQGIGPPLDYGYTF. CDR3 bases: TGTGCCAGCAGCTACCGCCAGGGGATCGGGCCGCCACTCGACTATGGCTACACCTTC.

DNA for the CDR3: TGTGCCAGCAGCTTATCAGGGTATAGCAATCAGCCCCAGCATTTT. Translation gives CASSLSGYSNQPQHF. This rearrangement joins TRBV7-2 to TRBJ1-5; the D gene is possibly TRBD1 (5 bases). The CDR3 is 15 residues long. The germline V and J ends were trimmed by 2 bases and 0 bases, with 8 bases remaining between them. Germline V lookup: CDR1 SGHTA, CDR2 FQGNSA.

V is TRBV28 and J is TRBJ2-7; tentative D call: TRBD2 (5 bases). Per germline, CDR1 MDHEN and CDR2 SYDVKM. V was clipped by 8 bases and J by 4 bases, with 12 bases between them. The CDR3 sequence is 12 residues long. In DNA, the CDR3 is TGTGCCAGCCAGCCTTCGGGGTACGAGCAGTACTTC. As protein: CASQPSGYEQYF.

This chain joins TRBV7-9 and TRBJ2-5; TRBD1 matches at 7 bases. V lost 4 bases and J lost 7; bases outside the gene matches: 9. The germline V gene has CDR1 SEHNR and CDR2 FQNEAQ (reference sequence). This CDR3 comprises 14 residues. CDR3 nucleotide sequence: TGTGCCAGCAGCTACCTTACAGGGGATGGGACCCAGTACTTC. Translating gives CASSYLTGDGTQYF.

The J gene is TRBJ2-4, the V gene TRBV14; D possibly corresponds to TRBD1 (8 bases). Germline V CDR1 and CDR2: SGHDN, FVKESK. V lost 0 bases, J lost 0 bases, and 24 bases lay in between. CDR3 length: 21 amino acids. As DNA, the CDR3 is TGTGCCAGCAGCCAAGAATACGGAAACAGGGGGGGAAGACTAGCCAAAAACATTCAGTACTTC. Protein: CASSQEYGNRGGRLAKNIQYF.

The rearrangement joins TRBV10-3 to TRBJ1-3; D gene unclear. V gave up 3 bases and J gave up 4 bases, with 13 bases separating them. This CDR3 has 15 residues. The germline CDR1 and CDR2 sequences are ENHRY and SYGVKD. Written as DNA, the CDR3 is TGTGCCATCAGTGAAGGAGGGCGCTCCGGAAACACCATATATTTT. This encodes CAISEGGRSGNTIYF.

This chain uses TRBV5-1 with TRBJ1-1; 7 bases match TRBD1. The CDR3 covers 15 residues. The germline V gene has CDR1 SGHRS and CDR2 YFSETQ. J lost 7 bases, V lost 4 bases, and 13 bases had no gene match. CDR3 sequence: CASSSLQGLQREAFF. CDR3 DNA sequence: TGCGCCAGCAGCAGCCTACAGGGGCTCCAGCGTGAAGCTTTCTTT. Based on the CDR3 plus reference TRBV5-1 and TRBJ1-1, the full variable domain is KAGVTQTPRYLIKTRGQQVTLSCSPISGHRSVSWYQQTPGQGLQFLFEYFSETQRNKGNFPGRFSGRQFSNSRSEMNVSTLELGDSALYLCASSSLQGLQREAFFGQGTRLTVV.

The genes are TRBV7-2 and TRBJ2-2; 7 bases match TRBD1. CDR1 is SGHTA and CDR2 is FQGNSA in the germline V gene. Unmatched junction bases numbered 1, after V lost 0 bases and J lost 6 bases. CDR3 size: 14 residues. CDR3 sequence: CASSLAQGSGELFF. The CDR3 DNA follows: TGTGCCAGCAGCTTAGCACAGGGGTCCGGGGAGCTGTTTTTT. Full variable domain (remainder filled in from reference TRBV7-2 and TRBJ2-2): GAGVSQSPSNKVTEKGKDVELRCDPISGHTALYWYRQSLGQGLEFLIYFQGNSAPDKSGLPSDRFSAERTGGSVSTLTIQRTQQEDSAVYLCASSLAQGSGELFFGEGSRLTVL.

The V and J genes are TRBV7-2 and TRBJ1-1; D is perhaps TRBD1 (6 bases). Per the germline V gene, CDR1 is SGHTA and CDR2 is FQGNSA. Between the trimmed V and J ends, which lost 0 bases and 5 bases, there was a span of 10 bases. There are 14 residues in the CDR3. The CDR3 here is CASSLALRGTEAFF. CDR3 DNA sequence: TGTGCCAGCAGCTTAGCCCTGAGGGGGACTGAAGCTTTCTTT. The whole variable domain, remainder taken from reference TRBV7-2 and TRBJ1-1, is GAGVSQSPSNKVTEKGKDVELRCDPISGHTALYWYRQSLGQGLEFLIYFQGNSAPDKSGLPSDRFSAERTGGSVSTLTIQRTQQEDSAVYLCASSLALRGTEAFFGQGTRLTVV.

The chain links TRBV13 to TRBJ2-1; 8 nucleotides align to TRBD2. Germline V gene data show CDR1 as PRHDT and CDR2 as FYEKMQ (reference sequence). This CDR3 has 16 residues. Trimming took 4 bases from V and 0 from J; bases not matched to a gene: 5. The CDR3, as DNA: TGTGCCAGCAGCTCCCCCAGCGGGAGCTCCTACAATGAGCAGTTCTTC. It is translated as CASSSPSGSSYNEQFF.

The chain links TRBV2 to TRBJ1-1; no clear D gene. Germline assignment: CDR1 SNHLY and CDR2 FYNNEI. V lost 6 bases and J 4 bases, leaving 9 bases between the germline ends. CDR3 length: 12 amino acids. CDR3 residues: CASRPSGTEAFF. CDR3 bases: TGTGCCAGCAGGCCCTCCGGCACTGAAGCTTTCTTT.

This clone showed up just a few times. This chain uses TRBV7-9 with TRBJ1-1, with D unclear. CDR1 is SEHNR, CDR2 FQNEAQ, per germline (reference sequence). V lost 1 base, J lost 5 bases, and 11 bases lay in between. The CDR3 extends over 14 amino acids. The CDR3 protein is CASSLGRDATEAFF. In DNA, the CDR3 is TGTGCCAGCAGCTTAGGGAGGGATGCGACTGAAGCTTTCTTT.

The V call is TRBV4-2, the J call TRBJ2-5; D is unresolved. Trimming cost V 2 bases and J 1 base, with 8 bases left between them. CDR3 length equals 14 residues. From germline, CDR1 is LGHNA and CDR2 YNFKEQ. In DNA, the CDR3 is TGTGCCAGCAGCCAAAGTGCGGTCCAAGAGACCCAGTACTTC. This encodes CASSQSAVQETQYF.

The rearrangement joins TRBV6-1 to TRBJ1-6, with D perhaps matching TRBD1 (5 bases). V was trimmed by 0 bases and J by 9 bases, leaving 6 bases between them. The V gene's germline CDR1 is MNHNS and CDR2 SASEGT. The CDR3 has 13 residues. CDR3 sequence reads: CASSEAGRSPLHF. The CDR3 DNA follows: TGTGCCAGCAGTGAAGCGGGGCGTTCACCCCTCCACTTT.

The CDR3 sequence is CASSPIGQGPPYEQYF. CDR3 in DNA: TGCGCCAGCAGCCCCATTGGACAGGGCCCTCCCTACGAGCAGTACTTC. The chain joins TRBV4-1 to TRBJ2-7; 8 nucleotides match TRBD1. CDR1 is MGHRA and CDR2 is YSYEKL in the germline V gene. V lost 4 bases, J lost 2 bases, and 10 bases stayed unmatched. The CDR3 loop spans 16 amino acids.

CDR3 coding DNA: TGTGCCAGCAGTTTGGGGGCTCGCACAGATACGCAGTATTTT. Its protein product is CASSLGARTDTQYF. This sequence joins TRBV6-5 and TRBJ2-3; D is possibly TRBD1 (6 bases). V was cut by 4 bases and J by 1 base, with 9 bases left in between. The length of the CDR3 is 14 residues. CDR1 and CDR2 (germline): MNHEY, SVGAGI.

The chain joins TRBV30 to TRBJ1-6; D is ambiguous. Germline-derived CDR1 and CDR2 are GTSNPN and SVGIG (reference sequence). This CDR3 contains 14 residues. Trimming pared 3 bases from V and 0 bases from J, leaving 6 bases between. The CDR3 is CAWRVSSYNSPLHF. The CDR3 DNA sequence: TGTGCCTGGAGGGTCAGCTCCTATAATTCACCCCTCCACTTT.

This clone was recorded a few times. This rearrangement joins TRBV10-3 to TRBJ1-4; D remains unclear. The CDR3 sequence is 14 residues long. Trimming removed 3 bases from V and 0 bases from J, with 5 bases in between. Per germline, CDR1 ENHRY and CDR2 SYGVKD. The chain's CDR3 is CAISDPSTNEKLFF. DNA for the CDR3: TGTGCCATCAGTGATCCTTCAACTAATGAAAAACTGTTTTTT.

V and J are TRBV11-2 and TRBJ2-7; 8 nucleotides align to TRBD1. V lost 4 bases to trimming and J lost 4 bases; unmatched junction nucleotides: 6. The germline CDR1 and CDR2 sequences are SGHAT and FQNNGV. This CDR3 has 14 amino acids. Written as DNA, the CDR3 is TGTGCCAGCAGCTGGACAGGGATAACGTACGAGCAGTACTTC. Translating it yields CASSWTGITYEQYF.

Notes on this clone: A junction end diverges from the germline sequence, so it may reflect a read error. This chain uses TRBV7-9 with TRBJ2-1; 7 positions agree with TRBD1. Per the germline V gene, CDR1 is SEHNR and CDR2 is FQNEAQ (reference sequence). The CDR3 contains 13 residues. The CDR3 DNA is TGTGCCAGCGAAGGGGGCTCCTACAATGAGCGGTTCTTC. It translates to CASEGGSYNERFF.

The V call is TRBV18, the J call TRBJ2-7; D possibly corresponds to TRBD1 (5 bases). Trimming stripped 1 base from V and 3 bases from J, with 10 bases between. CDR3 length: 14 residues. Germline values: CDR1 KGHSH, CDR2 LQKENI. CDR3 DNA sequence: TGTGCCAGCTCACCACTTGGACATAACTACGAGCAGTACTTC. Residues: CASSPLGHNYEQYF.

The chain is built from TRBV6-5 and TRBJ1-4; 7 bases line up with TRBD1. The CDR3 is made up of 15 amino acids. Germline values: CDR1 MNHEY, CDR2 SVGAGI. The J segment lost 3 bases and the V segment lost 4 bases, leaving 5 bases of the junction unmatched. CDR3 amino acids: CASSWLGQANEKLFF. CDR3 bases: TGTGCCAGCAGTTGGCTCGGACAGGCTAATGAAAAACTGTTTTTT.